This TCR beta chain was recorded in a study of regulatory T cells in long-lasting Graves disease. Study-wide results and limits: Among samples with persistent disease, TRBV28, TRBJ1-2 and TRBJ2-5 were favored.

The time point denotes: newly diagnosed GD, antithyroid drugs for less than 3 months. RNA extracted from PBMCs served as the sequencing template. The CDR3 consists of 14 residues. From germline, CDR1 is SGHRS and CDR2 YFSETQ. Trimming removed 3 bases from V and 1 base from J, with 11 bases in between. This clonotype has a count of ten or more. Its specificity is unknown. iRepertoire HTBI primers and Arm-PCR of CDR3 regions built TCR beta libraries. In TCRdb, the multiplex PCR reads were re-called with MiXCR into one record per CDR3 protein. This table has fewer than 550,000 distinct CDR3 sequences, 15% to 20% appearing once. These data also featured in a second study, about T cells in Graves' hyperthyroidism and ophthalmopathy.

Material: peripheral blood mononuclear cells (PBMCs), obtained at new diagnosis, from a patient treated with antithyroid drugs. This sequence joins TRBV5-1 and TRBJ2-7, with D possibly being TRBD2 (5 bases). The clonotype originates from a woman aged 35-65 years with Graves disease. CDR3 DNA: TGCGCCAGCAGCTGGAGGACTGATTCCTACGAGCAGTACTTC. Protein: CASSWRTDSYEQYF.